The 9 T cell receptor beta chains given below trace back to one sample, sequenced in a study of T cells in Graves' hyperthyroidism and ophthalmopathy. TCR beta CDR3 regions were amplified from RNA. The HTBI set primed first-round TCR CDR3 RT-PCR. TCRdb analysed the multiplex PCR reads with MiXCR anew, one entry per CDR3 protein. The sample has about 380,000 distinct CDR3 sequences, about 13% seen once. The sequenced sample consisted of blood. Source of these receptors: a man in his thirties or forties with Graves' hyperthyroidism that later progressed to Graves' ophthalmopathy.

This sequence joins TRBV11-1 and TRBJ2-6; no firm D call. The CDR3 is 17 amino acids. Trimming took 3 bases from V and 0 from J, leaving 12 bases between them. Germline V gene lookup returns CDR1 SGHAT and CDR2 FQDESV (reference sequence). The CDR3 spells CASSFLVESSGANVLTF. In nucleotides, the CDR3 is TGTGCCAGCAGCTTTTTGGTAGAGAGCTCTGGGGCCAACGTCCTGACTTTC.

The V call is TRBV29-1, the J call TRBJ2-4, with D unresolved. V lost 3 bases and J lost 2, with 8 bases in between. Germline CDR1 reads SQVTM; CDR2 reads ANQGSEA. The CDR3 totals 13 residues. CDR3 nucleotide sequence: TGCAGCGTTGACACTATCTCCAAAAACATTCAGTACTTC. Amino acid sequence: CSVDTISKNIQYF.

The table lists this clonotype with many counts. This chain links TRBV20-1 with TRBJ2-5; TRBD2 aligns across 10 bases. Germline CDR1 is DFQATT and CDR2 is SNEGSKA (reference sequence). Trimming cost V 6 bases and J 2 bases; bases outside gene matches: 9. The CDR3 runs 15 residues. The CDR3 loop reads CSALTGLAAQETQYF. CDR3 nucleotide sequence: TGCAGTGCCCTAACTGGACTAGCGGCTCAAGAGACCCAGTACTTC.

There are many counts of this clonotype. The chain recombines TRBV28 with TRBJ1-5, with D possibly matching TRBD1 (6 bases). V lost 5 bases and J lost 0, with 14 bases in between. The CDR3 contains 16 residues. The germline gives CDR1 MDHEN, CDR2 SYDVKM. The CDR3 coding sequence is TGTGCCAGCAGTCAGCGACAGGTTCCTAGCAATCAGCCCCAGCATTTT. It translates to CASSQRQVPSNQPQHF.

This clonotype appeared many times. This sequence joins TRBV11-1 and TRBJ1-2; the D gene is possibly TRBD1 (6 bases). CDR1 is SGHAT and CDR2 is FQDESV in the germline V gene (reference sequence). V lost 5 bases, J lost 5 bases, and 15 bases lay in between. The CDR3 is made up of 14 amino acids. The CDR3 nucleotides are TGTGCCAGCAGCGGAACAGGGTATAGTTATGGCTACACCTTC. Its translation: CASSGTGYSYGYTF.

This clonotype was counted ten times or more. V gene TRBV9 combines with J gene TRBJ1-5; D is undetermined. The CDR3 consists of 15 residues. Deletions cut 0 bases from V and 3 bases from J, with 10 bases between. Germline V lookup: CDR1 SGDLS, CDR2 YYNGEE. The CDR3 region is CASSVGVGPNQPQHF. The CDR3 nucleotides read TGTGCCAGCAGCGTAGGCGTAGGGCCCAATCAGCCCCAGCATTTT.

This clonotype was picked up many times. The gene calls are TRBV19 and TRBJ1-5; D unresolved. Germline V lookup: CDR1 LNHDA, CDR2 SQIVND (reference sequence). V was clipped by 7 bases and J by 1 base, with 8 bases between them. CDR3 size: 13 residues. The CDR3 DNA reads as TGTGCCAGTATGCGAGGGAGCAATCAGCCCCAGCATTTT. It specifies CASMRGSNQPQHF.

This rearrangement joins TRBV29-1 to TRBJ1-2, with 11 bases fitting TRBD1. The junction had 12 bases not matched to a gene; V was cut back by 3 bases and J by 3 bases. This CDR3 comprises 17 residues. CDR1 and CDR2 (germline): SQVTM, ANQGSEA. In nucleotides, the CDR3 is TGCAGCGTTGATGAACCAGGACAGGGGGCCGACTACTATGGCTACACCTTC. The encoded protein is CSVDEPGQGADYYGYTF.

On this clonotype itself: At one end, the junction sequence differs from germline, possibly due to a read error. The chain combines TRBV7-7 with TRBJ2-5; TRBD2 aligns across 8 bases. The CDR3 length is 16 residues. Germline V gives CDR1 SSHAT, CDR2 FNYEAQ (reference sequence). In DNA, the CDR3 is TGTGCTAGCACCCTGAATCCGGGGGGGTCTCAAGAGACCCAGTACTTC. As protein: CASTLNPGGSQETQYF.